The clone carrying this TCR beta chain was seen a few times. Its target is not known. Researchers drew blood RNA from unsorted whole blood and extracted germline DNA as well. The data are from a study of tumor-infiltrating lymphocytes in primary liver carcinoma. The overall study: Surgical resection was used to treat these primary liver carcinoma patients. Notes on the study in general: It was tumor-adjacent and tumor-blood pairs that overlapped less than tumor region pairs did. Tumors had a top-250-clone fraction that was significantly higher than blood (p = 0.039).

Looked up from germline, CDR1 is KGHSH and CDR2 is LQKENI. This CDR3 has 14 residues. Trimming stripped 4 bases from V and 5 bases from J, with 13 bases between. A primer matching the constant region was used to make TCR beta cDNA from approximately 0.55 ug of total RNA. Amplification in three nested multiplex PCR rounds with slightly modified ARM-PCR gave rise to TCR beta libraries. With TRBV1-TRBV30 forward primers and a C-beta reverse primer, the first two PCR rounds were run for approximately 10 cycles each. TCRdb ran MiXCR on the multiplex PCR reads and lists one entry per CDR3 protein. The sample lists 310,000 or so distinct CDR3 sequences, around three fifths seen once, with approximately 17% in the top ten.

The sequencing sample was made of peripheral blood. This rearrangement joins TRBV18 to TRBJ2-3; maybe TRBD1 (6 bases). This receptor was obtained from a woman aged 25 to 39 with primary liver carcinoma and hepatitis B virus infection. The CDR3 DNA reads TGTGCCAGCTCACTGTCAACAGGGCGAGATACGCAGTATTTT. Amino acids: CASSLSTGRDTQYF.